A single sample gave rise to the 20 T cell receptor beta chains below, sequenced in a study of T cell repertoires in cytomegalovirus infection (dated by TCRdb to about 2019). Sequencing was carried out with an Illumina HiSeq 1500. In TCRdb, the public reads were trimmed at Q25 with fastp and aligned with MiXCR, with productive beta chains retained. Every entry covers one CDR3 protein and lists the most common genes and DNA from its rows. This sample gives approximately 700,000 distinct CDR3 sequences in total; approximately 34% of them show up just once. The top ten clonotypes cover under 3% of the sample. Material: PBMCs. Source of these receptors: a human donor in good health (CMV status not recorded). Some clones in this sample may be carry-over from other donors' samples.

The chain uses TRBV5-5 and TRBJ1-6, with D uncertain. The V end was cut by 2 bases, the J end by 0 bases, with 12 bases between. CDR1 SGHKS and CDR2 YYEKEE come from the germline V gene (reference sequence). The CDR3 contains 17 residues. CDR3 in DNA: TGTGCCAGCAGCTTTGTCCCACAGAGCTCCTATAATTCACCCCTCCACTTT. This sequence encodes CASSFVPQSSYNSPLHF.

The V call is TRBV6-5, the J call TRBJ1-4; maybe TRBD1 (5 bases). This CDR3 is built from 16 residues. V was pared by 0 bases and J by 8 bases, with 16 bases between. Germline lookup yields CDR1 MNHEY and CDR2 SVGAGI. CDR3 loop: CASSYSSGNLREKLFF. CDR3 in DNA: TGTGCCAGCAGTTACTCGTCAGGGAATCTCCGGGAAAAACTGTTTTTT.

This clonotype has just a few counts. The chain uses TRBV6-1 and TRBJ2-2; 10 nucleotides agree with TRBD2. Per the germline V gene, CDR1 is MNHNS and CDR2 is SASEGT. V lost 7 bases to trimming and J lost 7 bases; unmatched junction nucleotides: 18. CDR3 length equals 18 residues. CDR3 in amino acids: CASTLPPAGGGQGGELFF. The CDR3 coding sequence is TGTGCCAGCACCCTTCCCCCAGCGGGGGGGGGTCAGGGCGGGGAGCTGTTTTTT.

This clonotype came up once. This sequence joins TRBV20-1 and TRBJ2-4, with D perhaps matching TRBD1 (7 bases). V was cut by 5 bases and J by 6 bases, with 14 bases left in between. The germline gives CDR1 DFQATT, CDR2 SNEGSKA (reference sequence). This CDR3 contains 13 residues. The CDR3 nucleotides read TGCAGTGCTCACGGGGGACAGAGAAACATTCAGTACTTC. Translating it yields CSAHGGQRNIQYF.

The chain joins TRBV11-1 to TRBJ1-4; TRBD1 is a possible D gene (6 bases). This CDR3 is 13 amino acids long. V lost 5 bases and J lost 10, with 14 bases in between. Germline V gene data show CDR1 as SGHAT and CDR2 as FQDESV (reference sequence). Written as DNA, the CDR3 is TGTGCCAGCAGCGAAACGGGGGCAGGAAAACTGTTTTTT. Translating it yields CASSETGAGKLFF.

This clonotype was recorded a few times. The CDR3 sequence is CASSLLTRREKLFF. The CDR3 DNA reads as TGTGCCAGCAGTCTACTAACGCGACGAGAAAAACTGTTTTTT. This sequence joins TRBV28 and TRBJ1-4; D gene unclear. The CDR3 consists of 14 residues. The V end lost 5 bases, the J end lost 8 bases, and 15 bases lay between the germline ends. CDR1 and CDR2 (germline): MDHEN, SYDVKM. The full variable domain, with the rest looked up from reference TRBV28 and TRBJ1-4, is DVKVTQSSRYLVKRTGEKVFLECVQDMDHENMFWYRQDPGLGLRLIYFSYDVKMKEKGDIPEGYSVSREKKERFSLILESASTNQTSMYLCASSLLTRREKLFFGSGTQLSVL.

This clonotype was detected only a few times. Germline and junction disagree at one end, which may indicate a read error. This chain uses TRBV12-3 or TRBV12-4 with TRBJ2-5; tentatively, D is TRBD1 or TRBD2 (5 bases each). The CDR3 consists of 14 residues. The CDR3 sequence: CASSDGVLGETQHF. The CDR3 DNA reads TGTGCCAGCAGTGACGGGGTTTTGGGGGAGACCCAGCACTTC.

This clonotype was observed a few times. The gene calls are TRBV7-6 and TRBJ2-3, with D perhaps TRBD2 (6 bases). The CDR3 is made up of 19 amino acids. Between the trimmed V and J ends, which lost 1 base and 2 bases, there was a span of 22 bases. The germline gives CDR1 SGHVS, CDR2 FNYEAQ. The CDR3 nucleotides are TGTGCCAGCAGCTTAGAACGGGGAGTGGGTAGCGGTGACACAGATACGCAGTATTTT. Its protein product is CASSLERGVGSGDTDTQYF.

V is TRBV6-6 and J is TRBJ1-1, with a tentative D call TRBD1 (5 bases). The CDR3 extends over 13 amino acids. V gave up 2 bases and J gave up 5 bases, with 9 bases separating them. Germline loops: CDR1 MNHNY, CDR2 SVGAGI (reference sequence). CDR3 nucleotides: TGTGCCAGCAGTTACCCCCAGGGAACTGAAGCTTTCTTT. As protein: CASSYPQGTEAFF.

There are a few counts of this clonotype. V usage is TRBV15 and J usage is TRBJ2-4; the D call may be TRBD1 or TRBD2 (5 bases each). This CDR3 region has 14 residues. V gave up 5 bases and J gave up 7 bases, with 15 bases separating them. Germline values: CDR1 LNHNV, CDR2 YYDKDF (reference sequence). The CDR3 loop reads CATSAGTELNIQYF. CDR3 sequence (DNA): TGTGCCACCAGCGCCGGGACGGAGTTGAACATTCAGTACTTC. Together with reference TRBV15 and TRBJ2-4, the CDR3 gives the full variable domain: DAMVIQNPRYQVTQFGKPVTLSCSQTLNHNVMYWYQQKSSQAPKLLFHYYDKDFNNEADTPDNFQSRRPNTSFCFLDIRSPGLGDTAMYLCATSAGTELNIQYFGAGTRLSVL.

This clonotype was detected many times. The chain has TRBV7-6 and TRBJ2-2; D uncertain. Germline V gives CDR1 SGHVS, CDR2 FNYEAQ. The V gene lost 4 bases and the J gene lost 0 bases, with 15 bases spanning the gap. The CDR3 covers 17 residues. The CDR3 spells CASSSSTSAPNTGELFF. For the CDR3, the DNA is TGTGCCAGCAGCTCGTCCACCTCCGCACCGAACACCGGGGAGCTGTTTTTT.

The chain combines TRBV20-1 with TRBJ2-3, with 9 bases matching TRBD2. Per germline, CDR1 DFQATT and CDR2 SNEGSKA (reference sequence). Trimming at V came to 5 bases and at J to 6 bases, leaving 9 bases not matched to a gene. The CDR3 length is 14 residues. In DNA form, the CDR3 reads TGCAGTGCTTTGGCTAGCGGGGCTCAGGATACGCAGTATTTT. Translating it yields CSALASGAQDTQYF.

The rearrangement links TRBV5-1 to TRBJ1-5; unclear D gene. The germline V gene has CDR1 SGHRS and CDR2 YFSETQ. The CDR3 covers 14 residues. The V gene lost 5 bases and the J gene lost 2 bases, with 11 bases spanning the gap. The CDR3 DNA is TGCGCCAGCAGTTTAGACTATGGCAATCAGCCCCAGCATTTT. This translates into CASSLDYGNQPQHF.

This clonotype has more than one count but fewer than ten. V usage is TRBV20-1 and J usage is TRBJ2-6; D unclear. CDR1 and CDR2 (germline): DFQATT, SNEGSKA (reference sequence). V was trimmed by 1 base and J by 2 bases, leaving 9 bases between them. The CDR3 consists of 15 residues. CDR3 coding DNA: TGCAGTGCTAGAGGACCCCAGCCTGGGGCCAACGTCCTGACTTTC. Translating it yields CSARGPQPGANVLTF.

This clonotype turned up a few times. J is TRBJ1-1 and V is TRBV20-1; D is unresolved. The V gene's germline CDR1 is DFQATT and CDR2 SNEGSKA (reference sequence). V lost 3 bases and J 8 bases, leaving 10 bases between the germline ends. The CDR3 is made up of 11 amino acids. In DNA form, the CDR3 reads TGCAGTGCTAGTAGGACCCTAGAAGCTTTCTTT. Protein: CSASRTLEAFF.

This clonotype occurred many times. The chain joins TRBV6-1 to TRBJ1-1; D is uncertain. CDR1 is MNHNS, CDR2 SASEGT, per germline. The V end was cut by 4 bases, the J end by 3 bases, with 9 bases between. The CDR3 is 13 amino acids. In DNA form, the CDR3 reads TGTGCCAGCAGTGTAGAGAGGTACACTGAAGCTTTCTTT. It codes for CASSVERYTEAFF.

This clonotype was seen a few times. The rearrangement joins TRBV7-8 to TRBJ1-2, with D perhaps matching TRBD1 (5 bases). Germline values: CDR1 SGHVS, CDR2 FQNEAQ. The CDR3 runs 16 residues. V lost 1 base to trimming and J lost 9 bases, with 21 bases between them. The CDR3 here is CASSLEGQPPALSYTF. The CDR3 nucleotides read TGTGCCAGCAGCTTAGAGGGGCAGCCGCCCGCCCTGAGCTACACCTTC. Based on the CDR3 plus reference TRBV7-8 and TRBJ1-2, the full variable domain is GAGVSQSPRYKVAKRGQDVALRCDPISGHVSLFWYQQALGQGPEFLTYFQNEAQLDKSGLPSDRFFAERPEGSVSTLKIQRTQQEDSAVYLCASSLEGQPPALSYTFGSGTRLTVV.

This clonotype was counted at least ten times. The chain is built from TRBV7-6 and TRBJ2-7; 9 bases map to TRBD1. CDR1 is SGHVS and CDR2 is FNYEAQ in the germline V gene. CDR3 length: 16 residues. V lost 1 base, J lost 5 bases, and 9 bases stayed unmatched. CDR3 DNA sequence: TGTGCCAGCAGCTTAGGTTGGTACAGGGGGCAAAACGAGCAGTACTTC. The encoded protein is CASSLGWYRGQNEQYF.

On this clonotype: Because it lacks the conserved phenylalanine or tryptophan at the end, this CDR3 is likely a read error. The chain carries TRBV24-1 and TRBJ2-4, with 8 nucleotides matching TRBD1. Germline loops: CDR1 KGHDR, CDR2 SFDVKD. V gave up 4 bases and J gave up 4 bases; unmatched junction bases: 5. This CDR3 is 15 amino acids long. CDR3 bases: TGTGCCACCAGTGAAGGGACAGGCGGAAAAAACATTCAGTACTTA. It is translated as CATSEGTGGKNIQYL.

This clonotype turned up a few times. The rearrangement uses TRBV4-1 and TRBJ2-2, with 8 bases identical to TRBD2. The trim removed 5 bases at V and 4 bases at J, leaving 6 bases unmatched. CDR1 is MGHRA and CDR2 is YSYEKL in the germline V gene. This CDR3 is built from 15 residues. CDR3 DNA: TGCGCCAGCAGCGCGAGCGGGAGTAGCACCGGGGAGCTGTTTTTT. Protein sequence: CASSASGSSTGELFF.